This T cell receptor beta chain was profiled in a study of siplizumab effects on memory and regulatory T cells (dated by TCRdb to between 2017 and 2020). Regarding the research as a whole: The effect of the anti-CD2 antibody siplizumab on alloreactive T-cell subsets was examined in allogeneic mixed lymphocyte reactions constructed from human PBMCs. Results and caveats for the whole study, not just this receptor: Siplizumab significantly reduced the cumulative frequency of alloreactive sequences traceable to unstimulated CD4+ memory T cells. A naive or memory phenotype could not be assigned to roughly 75-96% of proliferating CD4+ or CD8+ clones. Unstimulated naive T cells appeared to be more diverse than memory T cells, and naive cells seemed to make a substantial contribution to the alloresponse. Because sequences below about 10^-5 frequency were poorly captured, only a minor fraction of alloreactive clones could be mapped to unstimulated subsets. No functional confirmation was obtained for the suppressive function of proliferating Tregs from siplizumab cultures. Among mappable alloreactive CD4+ clones, the Treg-derived fraction averaged approximately 69% with siplizumab versus around 27% in control reactions.

A word on this clone: Its antigen has not been determined. Base quality data are lacking; no much larger clone is found one base away.

Trimming accounts for 3 bases at V and 2 bases at J, while the number of junction bases matched to no gene is 3. From the cysteine up to the phenylalanine, the CDR3 has a length of 15 residues. CDR3 DNA only is kept here, 45 bases in frame from base 1. From a lookup of the germline V gene, CDR1 and CDR2 are SGHRS and YFSETQ. The library relied on the immunoSEQ multiplex PCR assay. Around 100,000 TCR templates per sample were assayed by the deep sequencing platform. Genomic DNA extracted from sorted T cells was used for TCRbeta CDR3 sequencing. The authors processed their data as follows. The R programming language was used for the clonal analysis of the TCRbeta CDR3 data. Unstimulated samples were compared with post-reaction CFSE-low samples to define alloreactive CD4+ and CD8+ clones. Regulatory or non-regulatory origin of alloreactive CD4+ clones was assigned by matching sequences to the sorted unstimulated Treg and non-Treg repertoires. In its TCRdb copy, this immuneACCESS table keeps in-frame sequences only and misses some clones. Where compared with another copy, unresolved V genes explain less than half of these, and the others have no known cause. The DNA gave D and trimming, while V, J and clone size come from that table. The sample records around 100,000 clones, roughly 92% of which are singletons. Of the sample, approximately 0.67% is held by the ten largest clones.

TCRbeta CDR3 sequencing was performed on sorted unstimulated T cells and on proliferating T cells recovered from mixed lymphocyte reactions. Fresh whole blood from over 8 HLA-typed healthy donors was used to isolate PBMCs. To map where alloreactive clones came from, unstimulated CD4+ regulatory T cells were FACS-sorted. Recombination connected TRBV5-1 to TRBJ2-1; 9 bases in the middle match TRBD1. Material for sequencing was Tregs sorted from blood. This clonotype originated in a human donor in good health. CDR3 loop: CASSWGQGPYNEQFF. The bases read TGCGCCAGCAGCTGGGGACAGGGACCCTACAATGAGCAGTTCTTC.